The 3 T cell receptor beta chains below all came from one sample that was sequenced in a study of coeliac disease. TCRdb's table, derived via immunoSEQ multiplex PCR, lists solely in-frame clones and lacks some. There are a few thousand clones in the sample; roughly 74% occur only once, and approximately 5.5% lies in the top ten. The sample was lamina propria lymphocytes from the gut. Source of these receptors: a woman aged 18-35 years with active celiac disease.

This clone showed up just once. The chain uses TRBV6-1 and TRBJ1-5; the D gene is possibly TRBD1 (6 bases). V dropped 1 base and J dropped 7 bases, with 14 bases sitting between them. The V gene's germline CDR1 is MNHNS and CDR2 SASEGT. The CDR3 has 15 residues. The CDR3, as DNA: TGTGCCAGCAGTGAAGGGGGGGGGCCCCGGCAGCCCCAGCATTTT. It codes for CASSEGGGPRQPQHF.

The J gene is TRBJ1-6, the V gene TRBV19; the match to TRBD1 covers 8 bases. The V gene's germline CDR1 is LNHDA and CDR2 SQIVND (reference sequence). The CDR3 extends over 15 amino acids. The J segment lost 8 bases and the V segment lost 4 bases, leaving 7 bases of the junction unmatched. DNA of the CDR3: TGTGCCAGTAGTAGACAGGGGTCATGGGATTCACCCCTCCACTTT. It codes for CASSRQGSWDSPLHF. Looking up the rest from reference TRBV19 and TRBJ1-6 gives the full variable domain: DGGITQSPKYLFRKEGQNVTLSCEQNLNHDAMYWYRQDPGQGLRLIYYSQIVNDFQKGDIAEGYSVSREKKESFPLTVTSAQKNPTAFYLCASSRQGSWDSPLHFGNGTRLTVT.

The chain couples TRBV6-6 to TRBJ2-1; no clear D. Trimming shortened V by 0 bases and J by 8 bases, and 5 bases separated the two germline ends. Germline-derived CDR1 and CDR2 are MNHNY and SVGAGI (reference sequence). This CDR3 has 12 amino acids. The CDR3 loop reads CASSYSPDEQFF. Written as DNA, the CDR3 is TGTGCCAGCAGTTACTCCCCCGATGAGCAGTTCTTC.